The next 13 T cell receptor beta chains were all read from a single sample in a study of cytomegalovirus exposure and HLA in healthy donors. The assay was immunoSEQ multiplex PCR, and TCRdb's table has in-frame clones only and misses some. The sample has about 220,000 clones; around 90% are singletons. Sequencing used PBMCs. These receptors were obtained from a woman in her late teens or twenties in good health and CMV-seronegative.

This chain uses TRBV7-6 with TRBJ1-1; tentatively, D is TRBD1 (5 bases). The CDR3 covers 13 residues. Trimming removed 3 bases from V and 1 base from J, with 6 bases in between. The germline V gene has CDR1 SGHVS and CDR2 FNYEAQ. CDR3 sequence (DNA): TGTGCCAGCAGCTTTCAGGGGAACACTGAAGCTTTCTTT. This sequence encodes CASSFQGNTEAFF.

The chain has TRBV29-1 and TRBJ2-3; 9 nucleotides agree with TRBD1. CDR1 is SQVTM, CDR2 ANQGSEA, per germline. The CDR3 covers 14 residues. The V and J ends lost 5 bases and 2 bases, in that order; junction bases with no gene match: 5. The CDR3 is CSVQYRGLTDTQYF. In nucleotides, the CDR3 is TGCAGCGTTCAGTACAGGGGGCTCACAGATACGCAGTATTTT.

This chain links TRBV18 with TRBJ2-7; TRBD1 aligns across 10 bases. This CDR3 spans 14 amino acids. The junction had 3 bases not matched to a gene; V was cut back by 5 bases and J by 2 bases. CDR1 KGHSH and CDR2 LQKENI come from the germline V gene. CDR3 sequence (DNA): TGTGCCAGCTCATCGACAGGGGGCCCCTACGAGCAGTACTTC. It encodes CASSSTGGPYEQYF.

This chain links TRBV9 with TRBJ1-1, with D perhaps matching TRBD1 (5 bases). There are 13 residues in the CDR3. Germline CDR1 and CDR2: SGDLS and YYNGEE. With 4 bases removed from V and 4 bases from J, the gap between germline ends came to 11 bases. The CDR3 is CASSPSGGTEAFF. The CDR3 region has the DNA TGTGCCAGCAGCCCCAGCGGGGGCACTGAAGCTTTCTTT.

The chain carries TRBV27 and TRBJ2-3; D is ambiguous. The CDR3 length is 14 residues. V gave up 3 bases and J gave up 7 bases, with 14 bases separating them. CDR1 and CDR2 from the germline V gene are MNHEY and SMNVEV (reference sequence). The CDR3 coding sequence is TGTGCCAGCAGTTTCGTTGGAGATTCAAATACGCAGTATTTT. Amino acid sequence: CASSFVGDSNTQYF.

The rearrangement uses TRBV6-6 and TRBJ2-7, with 10 bases identical to TRBD2. There are 16 residues in the CDR3. Germline V gives CDR1 MNHNY, CDR2 SVGAGI (reference sequence). V lost 8 bases and J lost 2; bases outside the gene matches: 12. CDR3 nucleotide sequence: TGTGCCAGCGGCCGGGTAGCGGGGGGTATAACCTACGAGCAGTACTTC. As protein: CASGRVAGGITYEQYF.

The chain joins TRBV6-5 to TRBJ1-1; 7 bases agree with TRBD1. The CDR3 spans 13 residues. Germline V gives CDR1 MNHEY, CDR2 SVGAGI. After removal of 6 bases from V and 8 bases from J, the junction contained 9 bases not matched to a gene. The CDR3 DNA sequence: TGTGCCAGCAGCTGGGACAGCGTTTTCGAAGCTTTCTTT. It yields the protein CASSWDSVFEAFF.

The chain carries TRBV9 and TRBJ2-1, with 7 bases identical to TRBD2. Germline V gene lookup returns CDR1 SGDLS and CDR2 YYNGEE. The CDR3 is made up of 19 amino acids. J lost 5 bases, V lost 3 bases, and 20 bases had no gene match. The CDR3, as DNA: TGTGCCAGCAGCGATAGAGTATCCCAGACTAGCTCCTACCACAATGAGCAGTTCTTC. As protein: CASSDRVSQTSSYHNEQFF. Combining the CDR3 with reference TRBV9 and TRBJ2-1 gives the whole variable domain DSGVTQTPKHLITATGQRVTLRCSPRSGDLSVYWYQQSLDQGLQFLIQYYNGEERAKGNILERFSAQQFPDLHSELNLSSLELGDSALYFCASSDRVSQTSSYHNEQFFGPGTRLTVL.

The chain recombines TRBV5-4 with TRBJ2-5; 8 positions agree with TRBD1. Germline CDR1 and CDR2: SGHNT and YYREEE (reference sequence). The V gene end was trimmed by 1 base and the J gene end by 5 bases; junction bases not matched to a gene: 4. CDR3 size: 14 residues. The CDR3 loop reads CASSLQGAKETQYF. The CDR3 DNA sequence: TGTGCCAGCAGCTTGCAGGGGGCGAAGGAGACCCAGTACTTC.

V usage is TRBV27 and J usage is TRBJ2-1; 13 positions agree with TRBD2. Germline CDR1 and CDR2: MNHEY and SMNVEV (reference sequence). With 5 bases clipped from V and 15 bases from J, the junction kept 7 bases outside the gene matches. The CDR3 totals 13 residues. CDR3 in DNA: TGTGCCAGCAGTAAGACTAGCGGGAGGTTCCCGTTCTTC. It is translated as CASSKTSGRFPFF.

In nucleotides, the CDR3 is TGCGCCAGCAGCCAAGACTTCGGGAGACTAGCCTACGAGCAGTACTTC. Protein product: CASSQDFGRLAYEQYF. This chain links TRBV4-1 with TRBJ2-7; TRBD2 is a possible D gene (6 bases). In germline, CDR1 is MGHRA, CDR2 YSYEKL. The CDR3 length is 16 residues. Trimming pared 0 bases from V and 2 bases from J, leaving 14 bases between.

DNA for the CDR3: TGTGCCAGCAGCTTCTATGACAACTCCTACGAGCAGTACTTC. The encoded protein is CASSFYDNSYEQYF. This chain uses TRBV11-3 with TRBJ2-7; D call uncertain. This CDR3 has 14 amino acids. The germline V and J ends were trimmed by 3 bases and 0 bases, with 9 bases remaining between them. Germline assignment: CDR1 SGHNT and CDR2 YENEEA.

The chain joins TRBV7-9 to TRBJ2-2; D uncertain. This CDR3 is built from 16 residues. Between the trimmed V and J ends, which lost 1 base and 4 bases, there was a span of 13 bases. Per the germline V gene, CDR1 is SEHNR and CDR2 is FQNEAQ (reference sequence). The CDR3 spells CASSLDPRQATGELFF. The DNA for the CDR3 is TGTGCCAGCAGCTTAGATCCCCGGCAGGCCACCGGGGAGCTGTTTTTT.